This T cell receptor (beta chain) originates from a study of blood T cell repertoires in COVID-19. At the level of the study: Sources were T cells, B-cell-depleted T cells, or PBMCs; the material itself was cDNA or gDNA.

Germline CDR1 SGHVS, CDR2 FQNEAQ. This CDR3 contains 15 residues. Unmatched junction bases numbered 10, after V lost 7 bases and J lost 2 bases. Sequencing used immunoSEQ multiplex PCR; TCRdb keeps in-frame clones, though not all of them. The sample shows around 46,000 clones, approximately 85% of them seen only once. Sequencing was carried out using peripheral blood. The sequence was collected from a woman at least 80 years old with COVID-19, enrolled during active disease. The V call is TRBV7-8, the J call TRBJ1-1, with TRBD1 identical over 7 bases. Here the CDR3 DNA reads TGTGCCAGCATCGCCGACAGGGCGGTTAACACTGAAGCTTTCTTT. Translated, it gives CASIADRAVNTEAFF.